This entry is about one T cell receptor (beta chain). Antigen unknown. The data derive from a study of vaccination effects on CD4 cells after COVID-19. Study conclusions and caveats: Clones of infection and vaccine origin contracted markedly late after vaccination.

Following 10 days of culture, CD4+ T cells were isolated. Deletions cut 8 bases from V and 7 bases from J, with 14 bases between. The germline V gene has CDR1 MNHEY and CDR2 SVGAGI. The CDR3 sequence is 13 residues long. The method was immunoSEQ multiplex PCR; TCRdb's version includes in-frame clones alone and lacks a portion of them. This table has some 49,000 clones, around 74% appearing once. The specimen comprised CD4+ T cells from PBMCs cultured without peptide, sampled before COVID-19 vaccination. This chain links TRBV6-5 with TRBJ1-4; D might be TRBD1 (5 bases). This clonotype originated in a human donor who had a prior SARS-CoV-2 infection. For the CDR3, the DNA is TGTGCCAGCCAAGAGCTGAGGGGTGAAAAACTGTTTTTT. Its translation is CASQELRGEKLFF.